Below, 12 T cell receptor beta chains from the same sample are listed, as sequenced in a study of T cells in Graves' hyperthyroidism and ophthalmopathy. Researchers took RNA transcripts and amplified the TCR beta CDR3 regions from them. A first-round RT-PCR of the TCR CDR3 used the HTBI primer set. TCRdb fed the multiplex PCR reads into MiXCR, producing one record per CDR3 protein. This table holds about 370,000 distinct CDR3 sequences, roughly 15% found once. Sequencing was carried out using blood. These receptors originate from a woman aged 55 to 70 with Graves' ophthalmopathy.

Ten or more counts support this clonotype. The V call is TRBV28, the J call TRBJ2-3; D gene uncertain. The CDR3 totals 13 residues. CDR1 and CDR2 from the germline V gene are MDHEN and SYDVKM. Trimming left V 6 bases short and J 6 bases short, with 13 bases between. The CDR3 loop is CASSSGRLDTQYF. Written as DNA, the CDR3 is TGTGCCAGCAGCTCCGGTCGTCTCGATACGCAGTATTTT.

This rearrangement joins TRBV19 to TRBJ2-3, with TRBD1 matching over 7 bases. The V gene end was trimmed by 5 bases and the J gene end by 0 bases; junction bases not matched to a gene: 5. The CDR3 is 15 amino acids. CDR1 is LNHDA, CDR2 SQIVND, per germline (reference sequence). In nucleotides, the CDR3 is TGTGCCAGTAGTCCGTCGACAGGGAGCACAGATACGCAGTATTTT. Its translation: CASSPSTGSTDTQYF. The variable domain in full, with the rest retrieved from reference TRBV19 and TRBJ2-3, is DGGITQSPKYLFRKEGQNVTLSCEQNLNHDAMYWYRQDPGQGLRLIYYSQIVNDFQKGDIAEGYSVSREKKESFPLTVTSAQKNPTAFYLCASSPSTGSTDTQYFGPGTRLTVL.

The CDR3 is CASSPQGGLGGELFF. DNA for the CDR3: TGTGCCAGCAGCCCGCAGGGGGGCCTAGGCGGGGAGCTGTTTTTT. J is TRBJ2-2 and V is TRBV28, with D possibly TRBD1 on 7 matching bases. The CDR3 has 15 amino acids. Per the germline V gene, CDR1 is MDHEN and CDR2 is SYDVKM. Trimming pared 6 bases from V and 7 bases from J, leaving 18 bases between.

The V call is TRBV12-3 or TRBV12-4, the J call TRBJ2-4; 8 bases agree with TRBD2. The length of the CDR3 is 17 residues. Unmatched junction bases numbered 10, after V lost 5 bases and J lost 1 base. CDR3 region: CASSTRVAGFAKNIQYF. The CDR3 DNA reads TGTGCCAGCAGTACCCGTGTAGCGGGATTTGCCAAAAACATTCAGTACTTC.

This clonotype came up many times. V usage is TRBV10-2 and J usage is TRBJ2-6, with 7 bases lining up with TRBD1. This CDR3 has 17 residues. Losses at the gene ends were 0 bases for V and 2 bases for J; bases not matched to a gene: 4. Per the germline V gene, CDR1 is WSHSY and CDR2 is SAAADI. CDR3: CASSESETGTGANVLTF. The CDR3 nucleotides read TGCGCCAGCAGTGAGTCGGAGACAGGGACTGGGGCCAACGTCCTGACTTTC.

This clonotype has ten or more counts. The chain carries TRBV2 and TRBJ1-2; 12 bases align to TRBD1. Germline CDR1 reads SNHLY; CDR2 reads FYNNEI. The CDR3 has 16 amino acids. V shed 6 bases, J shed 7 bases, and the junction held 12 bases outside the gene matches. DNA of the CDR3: TGTGCCAGCAGACTAATGTCGGGACAGGGGGCGCGTGGCTACACCTTC. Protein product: CASRLMSGQGARGYTF.

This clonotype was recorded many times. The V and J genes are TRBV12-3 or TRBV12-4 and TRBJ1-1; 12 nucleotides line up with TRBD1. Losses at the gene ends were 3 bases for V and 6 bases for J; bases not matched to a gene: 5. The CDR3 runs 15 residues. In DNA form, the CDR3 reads TGTGCCAGCAGTTTGGGGACAGGGGGCAAACCTGAAGCTTTCTTT. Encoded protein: CASSLGTGGKPEAFF.

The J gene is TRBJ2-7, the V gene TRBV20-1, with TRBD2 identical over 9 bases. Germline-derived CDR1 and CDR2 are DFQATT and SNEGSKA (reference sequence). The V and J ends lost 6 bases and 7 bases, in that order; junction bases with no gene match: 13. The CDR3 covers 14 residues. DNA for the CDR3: TGCAGTGCCCCCTTAAAGACTAGCGGTGGTGAGCAGTACTTC. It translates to CSAPLKTSGGEQYF.

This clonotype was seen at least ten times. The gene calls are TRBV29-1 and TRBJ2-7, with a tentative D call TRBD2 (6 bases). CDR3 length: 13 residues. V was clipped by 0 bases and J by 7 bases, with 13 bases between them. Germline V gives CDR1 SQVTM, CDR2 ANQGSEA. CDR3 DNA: TGCAGCGTTGAAGATGGGGGGACGGTAGAGCAGTACTTC. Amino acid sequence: CSVEDGGTVEQYF.

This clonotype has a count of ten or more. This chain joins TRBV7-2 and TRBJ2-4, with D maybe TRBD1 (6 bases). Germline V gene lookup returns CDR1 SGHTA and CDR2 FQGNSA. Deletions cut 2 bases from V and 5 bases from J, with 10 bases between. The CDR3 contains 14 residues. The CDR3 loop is CASSLSRGQNIQYF. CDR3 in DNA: TGTGCCAGCAGCTTAAGCAGGGGACAAAACATTCAGTACTTC. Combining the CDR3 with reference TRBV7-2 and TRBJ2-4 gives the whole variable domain GAGVSQSPSNKVTEKGKDVELRCDPISGHTALYWYRQSLGQGLEFLIYFQGNSAPDKSGLPSDRFSAERTGGSVSTLTIQRTQQEDSAVYLCASSLSRGQNIQYFGAGTRLSVL.

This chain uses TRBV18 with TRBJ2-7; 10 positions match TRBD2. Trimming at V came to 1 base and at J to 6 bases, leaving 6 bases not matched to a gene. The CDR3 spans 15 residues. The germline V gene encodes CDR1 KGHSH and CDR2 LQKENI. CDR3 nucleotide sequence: TGTGCCAGCTCACCACTGGCCGGACTAGCGGTCGAGCAGTACTTC. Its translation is CASSPLAGLAVEQYF. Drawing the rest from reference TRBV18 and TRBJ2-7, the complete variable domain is NAGVMQNPRHLVRRRGQEARLRCSPMKGHSHVYWYRQLPEEGLKFMVYLQKENIIDESGMPKERFSAEFPKEGPSILRIQQVVRGDSAAYFCASSPLAGLAVEQYFGPGTRLTVT.

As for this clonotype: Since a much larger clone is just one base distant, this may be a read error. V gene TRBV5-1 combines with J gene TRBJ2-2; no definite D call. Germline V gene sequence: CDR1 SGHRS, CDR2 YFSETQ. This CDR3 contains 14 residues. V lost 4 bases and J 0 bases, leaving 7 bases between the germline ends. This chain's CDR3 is CASSLDSNTGELFF. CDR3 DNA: TGCGCCAGCAGCCTCGATTCGAACACCGGGGAGCTGTTTTTT.